The 7 T cell receptor beta chains below come from one sample, sequenced in a study of blood T cell repertoires in COVID-19. TCRdb's table, derived via immunoSEQ multiplex PCR, lists solely in-frame clones and lacks some. Of about 110,000 clones in the sample, roughly 83% are singletons; the top ten hold approximately 18%. Sequences were obtained from peripheral blood. The receptors stem from a woman aged 60-70 years with acute or convalescent COVID-19.

The chain employs TRBV3-1 (or the pseudogene TRBV3-2) and TRBJ2-5; TRBD2 is a possible D gene (5 bases). Trimming removed 1 base at V and 2 bases at J, with 11 bases between. The CDR3 sequence is 15 residues long. Looked up from germline, CDR1 is LGHDT and CDR2 is YNNKEL (reference sequence). CDR3 DNA: TGTGCCAGCAGCCAAGGCGAGACTATACAAGAGACCCAGTACTTC. It encodes CASSQGETIQETQYF.

This clone was seen a single time. The chain recombines TRBV7-9 with TRBJ1-5; D might be TRBD1 (6 bases). CDR3 length equals 12 residues. Trimming removed 8 bases at V and 7 bases at J, with 12 bases between. Germline CDR1 SEHNR, CDR2 FQNEAQ (reference sequence). The CDR3: CASGGRGQPQHF. For the CDR3, the DNA is TGTGCCAGCGGGGGGCGGGGGCAGCCCCAGCATTTT.

V is TRBV30 and J is TRBJ2-7; possible D gene TRBD1, 5 bases. Trimming pared 6 bases from V and 1 base from J, leaving 10 bases between. The CDR3 is 12 amino acids. Germline V lookup: CDR1 GTSNPN, CDR2 SVGIG (reference sequence). DNA of the CDR3: TGTGCCTGTACTGACAGTTCCTACGAGCAGTACTTC. Amino acid sequence: CACTDSSYEQYF.

In the case of this clone: Different DNA sequences within this sample yield the same CDR3. The chain recombines TRBV28 with TRBJ1-2; 9 bases map to TRBD1. CDR1 is MDHEN and CDR2 is SYDVKM in the germline V gene. CDR3 size: 12 residues. V gave up 6 bases and J gave up 8 bases; unmatched junction bases: 4. Here the CDR3 reads CASRGTGLGYTF. Written as DNA, the CDR3 is TGTGCCAGCAGGGGGACAGGGCTAGGCTACACCTTC.

This chain links TRBV7-9 with TRBJ1-1; no firm D call. Per the germline V gene, CDR1 is SEHNR and CDR2 is FQNEAQ (reference sequence). Trimming cost V 5 bases and J 0 bases, with 10 bases left between them. The CDR3 contains 14 residues. The CDR3 is CASSPIIVNTEAFF. In DNA, the CDR3 is TGTGCCAGCAGCCCGATTATAGTGAACACTGAAGCTTTCTTT.

V usage is TRBV3-1 (or the pseudogene TRBV3-2) and J usage is TRBJ1-2; D uncertain. Trimming pared 3 bases from V and 5 bases from J, leaving 7 bases between. The CDR3 has 12 amino acids. CDR1 is LGHDT and CDR2 is YNNKEL in the germline V gene (reference sequence). The CDR3, as DNA: TGTGCCAGCAGCCAGCTCCAGTATGGCTACACCTTC. As protein: CASSQLQYGYTF.

V gene TRBV7-9 combines with J gene TRBJ1-5; D call uncertain. The CDR3 is 12 amino acids. CDR1 and CDR2 (germline): SEHNR, FQNEAQ (reference sequence). Trimming cost V 8 bases and J 1 base, with 6 bases left between them. The CDR3 DNA reads TGTGCCAGCGAGGGAAGCAATCAGCCCCAGCATTTT. Translating it yields CASEGSNQPQHF. Variable domain in full (rest from reference TRBV7-9 and TRBJ1-5): DTGVSQNPRHKITKRGQNVTFRCDPISEHNRLYWYRQTLGQGPEFLTYFQNEAQLEKSRLLSDRFSAERPKGSFSTLEIQRTEQGDSAMYLCASEGSNQPQHFGDGTRLSIL.